This TCR beta chain was sequenced in a study of T cell responses to AZD1222 COVID-19 vaccine. Across the whole study: Second-dose recipients at about 4 or about 12 weeks were treated as one pooled group. Findings of the study overall: Mostly white British, mostly female donors; authors suggested clonal diversity may be underestimated. Seropositivity was recorded at baseline in only a handful of AZD1222 recipients.

Germline values: CDR1 KGHSH, CDR2 LQKENI. The CDR3 sequence is 13 residues long. V was shortened by 2 bases and J by 0 bases, with 4 bases between the two germline ends. A remark on this clone: As yet, its antigen is unknown.

The table came from immunoSEQ multiplex PCR; TCRdb's copy has only in-frame clones and leaves some out. The data contain more than 95,000 clones, about 87% of them singletons. V is TRBV18 and J is TRBJ1-1; D is undetermined. The source is an adult in good health. Sequenced material: peripheral blood, taken on day 0 of AZD1222 vaccination. CDR3 coding DNA: TGTGCCAGCTCACCAGGAGTGAACACTGAAGCTTTCTTT. It yields the protein CASSPGVNTEAFF. Together with reference TRBV18 and TRBJ1-1, the CDR3 gives the full variable domain: NAGVMQNPRHLVRRRGQEARLRCSPMKGHSHVYWYRQLPEEGLKFMVYLQKENIIDESGMPKERFSAEFPKEGPSILRIQQVVRGDSAAYFCASSPGVNTEAFFGQGTRLTVV.